This entry lists 18 T cell receptor beta chains sequenced from one sample in a study of blood T cells in healthy people across ages. Then a second PCR, running about 6 to 12 cycles, was carried out with a sample-barcoded 5' primer and a J-beta primer mix. TCRdb re-called the 5' RACE reads with MiXCR, one entry per CDR3 protein. This table has about 970,000 distinct CDR3 sequences, roughly 47% appearing once. Sequencing was done on a sample of blood. The receptor source for this set is an older woman in good health.

The J gene is TRBJ1-4, the V gene TRBV7-9, with D hard to call. V lost 1 base and J lost 14, with 11 bases in between. The CDR3 has 12 residues. CDR1 and CDR2 (germline): SEHNR, FQNEAQ (reference sequence). The chain's CDR3 is CASSLVGVILFF. The CDR3 DNA is TGTGCCAGCAGCTTAGTCGGGGTAATCCTGTTTTTT. Variable domain in full (rest from reference TRBV7-9 and TRBJ1-4): DTGVSQNPRHKITKRGQNVTFRCDPISEHNRLYWYRQTLGQGPEFLTYFQNEAQLEKSRLLSDRFSAERPKGSFSTLEIQRTEQGDSAMYLCASSLVGVILFFGSGTQLSVL.

The chain uses TRBV28 and TRBJ2-1; TRBD2 aligns across 10 bases. The V gene's germline CDR1 is MDHEN and CDR2 SYDVKM. The CDR3 consists of 14 residues. The ends lost 3 bases at V and 9 bases at J; junction bases unmatched: 5. The CDR3 loop is CASSFLLAGSEQFF. The CDR3 nucleotides read TGTGCCAGCAGTTTTTTACTAGCGGGGAGTGAGCAGTTCTTC. The full variable domain, completed using reference TRBV28 and TRBJ2-1, is DVKVTQSSRYLVKRTGEKVFLECVQDMDHENMFWYRQDPGLGLRLIYFSYDVKMKEKGDIPEGYSVSREKKERFSLILESASTNQTSMYLCASSFLLAGSEQFFGPGTRLTVL.

The rearrangement joins TRBV4-1 to TRBJ2-4; TRBD2 is a possible D gene (7 bases). The J call may be faulty, since TRBJ2-7 better matches the DNA end. The CDR3 spans 18 residues. Germline CDR1 and CDR2: MGHRA and YSYEKL. The chain's CDR3 is CASSQEDGGRGLPYEQYF. CDR3 DNA: TGCGCCAGCAGCCAAGAAGACGGGGGGCGGGGCCTTCCCTACGAGCAGTACTTC.

The chain recombines TRBV5-6 with TRBJ2-4, with 10 nucleotides matching TRBD1. This CDR3 has 16 residues. V was pared by 1 base and J by 8 bases, with 9 bases of the junction left unmatched. Germline loops: CDR1 SGHDT, CDR2 YYEEEE. CDR3 residues: CASSLRRTGGLDIQYF. The CDR3 DNA sequence: TGTGCCAGCAGCTTGAGGCGGACAGGGGGTTTAGACATTCAGTACTTC.

This rearrangement joins TRBV20-1 to TRBJ2-3; TRBD2 is a possible D gene (6 bases). Germline V gene lookup returns CDR1 DFQATT and CDR2 SNEGSKA (reference sequence). V was trimmed by 3 bases and J by 1 base, leaving 14 bases between them. This CDR3 region has 15 residues. CDR3 loop: CSASSRERGTDTQYF. The CDR3 coding sequence is TGCAGTGCTAGTTCCCGGGAGCGGGGCACAGATACGCAGTATTTT.

The chain uses TRBV7-9 and TRBJ1-4; D is perhaps TRBD1 (5 bases). CDR1 and CDR2 (germline): SEHNR, FQNEAQ (reference sequence). With 4 bases removed from V and 7 bases from J, the gap between germline ends came to 13 bases. The CDR3 consists of 14 residues. Here the CDR3 DNA reads TGTGCCAGCAGCTCGGGGACCTGGGGTGAAAAACTGTTTTTT. Protein product: CASSSGTWGEKLFF.

This clonotype was detected a few times. The chain couples TRBV21-1 to TRBJ2-5; the table's D gene call, TRBD2, was not cross checked with the DNA. TRBV21-1 is designated a pseudogene. The CDR3 runs to 19 residues. The CDR3 protein is CASSKDLREGTRLQETQYF. The CDR3 DNA reads TGTGCCAGCAGCAAAGATCTGCGGGAGGGAACCCGACTTCAAGAGACCCAGTACTTC.

The rearrangement joins TRBV7-9 to TRBJ2-7; D gene unclear. Between the trimmed V and J ends, which lost 2 bases and 3 bases, there was a span of 8 bases. The CDR3 is made up of 13 amino acids. Germline loops: CDR1 SEHNR, CDR2 FQNEAQ (reference sequence). The CDR3 loop is CASSLMNGYEQYF. In nucleotides, the CDR3 is TGTGCCAGCAGCTTAATGAACGGCTACGAGCAGTACTTC.

This clonotype has more than one count but fewer than ten. The chain joins TRBV2 to TRBJ2-1, with D tentatively TRBD2 (6 bases). This CDR3 is built from 13 residues. Deletions cut 11 bases from V and 1 base from J, with 12 bases between. From germline, CDR1 is SNHLY and CDR2 FYNNEI. In nucleotides, the CDR3 is TGTGCCGTGGGGGGAAGATCCTACAATGAGCAGTTCTTC. Protein: CAVGGRSYNEQFF.

V usage is TRBV7-2 and J usage is TRBJ2-1, with 7 nucleotides matching TRBD2. V shed 5 bases and J 5 bases; nucleotides not matched to a gene: 6. This CDR3 contains 14 residues. Germline V gene sequence: CDR1 SGHTA, CDR2 FQGNSA. The CDR3 reads CASSVRLADNEQFF. CDR3 sequence (DNA): TGTGCCAGCAGCGTTCGGCTAGCGGACAATGAGCAGTTCTTC.

This clonotype was seen a single time. V is TRBV18 and J is TRBJ2-1; TRBD1 might be the D (5 bases). Per the germline V gene, CDR1 is KGHSH and CDR2 is LQKENI. The germline V and J ends were trimmed by 4 bases and 8 bases, with 15 bases remaining between them. This CDR3 comprises 14 residues. As DNA, the CDR3 is TGTGCCAGCTCACGGGGCAGCCCCTCGGATGAGCAGTTCTTC. As protein: CASSRGSPSDEQFF.

This clonotype occurred a few times. The J gene is TRBJ2-1, the V gene TRBV4-1; D is uncertain. The CDR3 runs to 15 residues. The V gene's germline CDR1 is MGHRA and CDR2 YSYEKL. The V end lost 4 bases, the J end lost 0 bases, and 10 bases lay between the germline ends. CDR3 in amino acids: CASSPQRGSYNEQFF. CDR3 in DNA: TGCGCCAGCAGCCCCCAGAGAGGCTCCTACAATGAGCAGTTCTTC.

This chain joins TRBV7-9 and TRBJ2-1; 9 bases match TRBD2. V was clipped by 0 bases and J by 7 bases; unmatched bases: 10. The CDR3 loop spans 17 amino acids. The germline V gene has CDR1 SEHNR and CDR2 FQNEAQ (reference sequence). The CDR3 here is CASSLAGTSRTRNEQFF. DNA of the CDR3: TGTGCCAGCAGCTTAGCGGGGACTAGCAGGACCAGAAATGAGCAGTTCTTC.

This clonotype was detected a few times. J is TRBJ1-6 and V is TRBV28, with a possible D match to TRBD1 (5 bases). The CDR3 is 15 residues long. With 7 bases removed from V and 5 bases from J, the gap between germline ends came to 15 bases. Germline V gene sequence: CDR1 MDHEN, CDR2 SYDVKM. CDR3 loop: CASKTAPGHNSPLHF. As DNA, the CDR3 is TGTGCCAGCAAGACAGCCCCGGGCCATAATTCACCCCTCCACTTT.

This chain's CDR3 is CASSFRGADRVQETQYF. The CDR3 DNA follows: TGTGCCAGCAGCTTTAGAGGGGCAGACAGGGTTCAAGAGACCCAGTACTTC. V and J are TRBV7-6 and TRBJ2-5; 7 nucleotides align to TRBD1. Germline V gene data show CDR1 as SGHVS and CDR2 as FNYEAQ. Trimming took 3 bases from V and 2 from J; bases not matched to a gene: 12. The length of the CDR3 is 17 residues.

The chain carries TRBV4-1 and TRBJ2-1, with D uncertain. V lost 2 bases, J lost 0 bases, and 14 bases lay in between. The CDR3 has 17 amino acids. The germline V gene encodes CDR1 MGHRA and CDR2 YSYEKL. This chain's CDR3 is CASSQPSARSSYNEQFF. DNA for the CDR3: TGCGCCAGCAGCCAACCCTCCGCGCGGAGCTCCTACAATGAGCAGTTCTTC.

This clonotype was seen many times. The chain is built from TRBV20-1 and TRBJ2-1; a possible D gene is TRBD2 (5 bases). Trimming removed 3 bases from V and 3 bases from J, with 9 bases in between. The CDR3 has 13 residues. CDR1 DFQATT and CDR2 SNEGSKA come from the germline V gene (reference sequence). CDR3 region: CSASGNRYNEQFF. In DNA, the CDR3 is TGCAGTGCTAGCGGGAACCGCTACAATGAGCAGTTCTTC.

This clonotype was observed a handful of times. The V and J genes are TRBV6-1 and TRBJ2-1; TRBD2 matches 7 bases. The ends lost 0 bases at V and 6 bases at J; junction bases unmatched: 2. This CDR3 spans 14 amino acids. Looked up from germline, CDR1 is MNHNS and CDR2 is SASEGT. CDR3 in amino acids: CASSEAGTINEQFF. CDR3 bases: TGTGCCAGCAGTGAAGCCGGGACTATCAATGAGCAGTTCTTC.